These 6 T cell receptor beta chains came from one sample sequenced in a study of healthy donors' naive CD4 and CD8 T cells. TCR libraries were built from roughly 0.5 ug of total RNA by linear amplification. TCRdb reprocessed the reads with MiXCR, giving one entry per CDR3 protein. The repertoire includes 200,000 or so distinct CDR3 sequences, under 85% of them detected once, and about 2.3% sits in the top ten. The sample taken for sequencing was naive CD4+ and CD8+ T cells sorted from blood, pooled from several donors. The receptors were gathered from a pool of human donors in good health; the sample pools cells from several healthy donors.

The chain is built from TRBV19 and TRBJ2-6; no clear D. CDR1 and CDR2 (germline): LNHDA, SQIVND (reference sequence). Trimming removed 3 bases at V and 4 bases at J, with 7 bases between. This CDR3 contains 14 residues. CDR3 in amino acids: CASSIQSGANVLTF. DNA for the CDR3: TGTGCCAGTAGTATCCAGTCGGGGGCCAACGTCCTGACTTTC.

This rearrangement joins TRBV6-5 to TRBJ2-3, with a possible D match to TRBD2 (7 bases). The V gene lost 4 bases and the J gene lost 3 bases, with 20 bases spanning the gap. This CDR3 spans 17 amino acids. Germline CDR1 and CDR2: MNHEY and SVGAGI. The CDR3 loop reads CASSWSYASGQTDTQYF. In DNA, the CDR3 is TGTGCCAGCAGTTGGTCCTACGCTAGCGGACAGACAGATACGCAGTATTTT.

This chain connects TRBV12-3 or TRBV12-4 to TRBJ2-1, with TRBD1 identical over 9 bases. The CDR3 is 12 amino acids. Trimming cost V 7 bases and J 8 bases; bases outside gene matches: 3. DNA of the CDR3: TGTGCCAGCACTCGACAGGGGGATGAGCAGTTCTTC. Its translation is CASTRQGDEQFF.

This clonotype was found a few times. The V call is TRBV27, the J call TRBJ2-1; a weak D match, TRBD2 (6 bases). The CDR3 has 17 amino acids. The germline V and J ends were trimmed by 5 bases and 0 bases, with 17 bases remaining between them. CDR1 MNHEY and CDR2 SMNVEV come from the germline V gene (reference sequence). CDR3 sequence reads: CASSAPGGGVSYNEQFF. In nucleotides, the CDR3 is TGTGCCAGCAGTGCTCCTGGGGGAGGAGTCTCCTACAATGAGCAGTTCTTC.

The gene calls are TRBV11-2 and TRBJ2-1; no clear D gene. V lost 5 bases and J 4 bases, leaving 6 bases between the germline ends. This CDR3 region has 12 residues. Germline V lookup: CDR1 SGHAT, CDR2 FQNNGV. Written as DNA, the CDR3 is TGTGCCAGCAGCGCAGAATACAATGAGCAGTTCTTC. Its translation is CASSAEYNEQFF.

The CDR3 here is CASSPGRKYEQYF. CDR3 bases: TGTGCCAGCAGTCCCGGACGTAAATACGAGCAGTACTTC. The chain employs TRBV6-5 and TRBJ2-7, with D hard to call. Looked up from germline, CDR1 is MNHEY and CDR2 is SVGAGI. The CDR3 is 13 residues long. The V gene lost 5 bases and the J gene lost 4 bases, with 12 bases spanning the gap.